This is a list of T cell receptor beta chains from one sample in a study of blood T cell repertoires in COVID-19. Repertoires were generated with immunoSEQ multiplex PCR, while TCRdb's copy carries only in-frame clones and drops some. Among 14,000 or so clones, roughly 91% were seen once, and the ten largest hold roughly 8.1%. Sample: peripheral blood. The source is a human donor in a cohort sampled during active COVID-19. CDR3s include the opening cysteine and the closing phenylalanine or tryptophan. A D gene is named only where the DNA matches it firmly. Rows give clone size only sometimes, using once, few, many, or a class for an expanded clone.

D gene | clone size | J gene | V gene | CDR3 protein | CDR3 DNA
TRBD2 | NA | TRBJ2-1 | TRBV11-3 | CASSTEGLAGNEQFF | TGTGCCAGCAGCACCGAGGGACTAGCTGGGAATGAGCAGTTCTTC
TRBD1 | NA | TRBJ1-1 | TRBV18 | CASSHRTTGGDSEAFF | TGTGCCAGCTCACACCGGACAACAGGGGGGGACAGTGAAGCTTTCTTT
NA | NA | TRBJ1-4 | TRBV9 | CASSVGQSNEKLFF | TGTGCCAGCAGCGTAGGACAGAGTAATGAAAAACTGTTTTTT
NA | NA | TRBJ1-1 | TRBV10-3 | CAISDGGAGNTEAFF | TGTGCCATCAGTGACGGGGGGGCCGGGAACACTGAAGCTTTCTTT
NA | NA | TRBJ2-1 | TRBV25-1 | CASGRFLNEQFF | TGTGCCAGCGGGAGGTTTCTAAATGAGCAGTTCTTC
NA | once | TRBJ1-4 | TRBV18 | CASSTARGNEKLFF | TGTGCCAGCTCGACGGCGAGGGGGAATGAAAAACTGTTTTTT
NA | NA | TRBJ2-1 | TRBV2 | CASSGIGDSYNEQFF | TGTGCCAGCAGTGGGATAGGAGACTCCTACAATGAGCAGTTCTTC
TRBD1 | NA | TRBJ2-3 | TRBV12-3/TRBV12-4 | CASQGRGTDTQYF | TGTGCCAGCCAGGGCAGGGGGACAGATACGCAGTATTTT
NA | NA | TRBJ2-3 | TRBV7-2 | CASSLVAFTDTQYF | TGTGCCAGCAGCTTAGTGGCATTCACAGATACGCAGTATTTT
TRBD1 | NA | TRBJ2-2 | TRBV6-5 | CASSSDRGGSGELFF | TGTGCCAGCAGTAGCGACAGGGGTGGATCCGGGGAGCTGTTTTTT
TRBD1 | NA | TRBJ1-2 | TRBV7-3 | CASSSAGGYGYTF | TGTGCCAGCAGCTCGGCAGGGGGCTATGGCTACACCTTC
NA | NA | TRBJ1-6 | TRBV27 | CASSYQKSYNSPLHF | TGTGCCAGCAGTTACCAGAAGTCCTATAATTCACCCCTCCACTTT
TRBD1 | once | TRBJ1-5 | TRBV5-6 | CASSLGGTADNQPQHF | TGTGCCAGCAGCTTAGGCGGGACAGCAGACAATCAGCCCCAGCATTTT
TRBD2 | NA | TRBJ2-1 | TRBV5-1 | CASKNRTSVNEQFF | TGCGCCAGCAAGAATCGTACTAGCGTCAATGAGCAGTTCTTC
TRBD2 | NA | TRBJ2-3 | TRBV7-9 | CASSPGLAGPSTDTQYF | TGTGCCAGCAGCCCGGGACTAGCGGGCCCTAGCACAGATACGCAGTATTTT
TRBD2 | NA | TRBJ2-7 | TRBV13 | CASSRGTSGYEQYF | TGTGCCAGCAGCCGCGGGACTAGCGGTTACGAGCAGTACTTC
NA | NA | TRBJ2-3 | TRBV5-4 | CASSHRDPDTQYF | TGTGCCAGCAGCCACAGGGATCCAGATACGCAGTATTTT
NA | NA | TRBJ2-3 | TRBV10-2 | CARAVSSTDTQYF | TGCGCCAGGGCGGTTTCTAGCACAGATACGCAGTATTTT
NA | NA | TRBJ2-2 | TRBV5-5 | CASSLAANTGELFF | TGTGCCAGCAGCTTGGCCGCGAACACCGGGGAGCTGTTTTTT
NA | NA | TRBJ2-1 | TRBV24-1 | CATSDLRDSGRFF | TGTGCCACCAGTGATTTGCGGGACTCCGGACGCTTCTTC
TRBD1 | NA | TRBJ2-7 | TRBV9 | CASSPSTGGRDEQYF | TGTGCCAGCAGCCCGTCGACAGGGGGCAGGGACGAGCAGTACTTC
NA | NA | TRBJ2-3 | TRBV14 | CASSQGDFTDTQYF | TGTGCCAGCAGCCAAGGGGACTTCACAGATACGCAGTATTTT
TRBD2 | NA | TRBJ2-7 | TRBV5-6 | CASSSLAGAAGYEQYF | TGTGCCAGCAGCTCTCTAGCGGGGGCAGCGGGTTACGAGCAGTACTTC
TRBD1 | NA | TRBJ2-3 | TRBV3-1/TRBV3-2 | CASSQDRTGDGDTQYF | TGTGCCAGCAGCCAAGATAGGACAGGGGATGGAGATACGCAGTATTTT
TRBD1 | once | TRBJ2-7 | TRBV14 | CASSQDIKDRTFYEQYF | TGTGCCAGCAGCCAAGACATAAAGGACAGGACCTTCTACGAGCAGTACTTC
TRBD1 | NA | TRBJ2-7 | TRBV29-1 | CSVVGQGGPREQYF | TGCAGCGTTGTGGGACAGGGGGGGCCTCGAGAGCAGTACTTC
TRBD1 | NA | TRBJ1-5 | TRBV28 | CASSSSRSDRGPYSNQPQHF | TGTGCCAGCAGTTCATCCCGGTCGGACAGGGGGCCCTATAGCAATCAGCCCCAGCATTTT
TRBD1 | NA | TRBJ1-1 | TRBV2 | CASRRQGISSAEAFF | TGTGCCAGCAGACGACAGGGGATTTCTTCGGCTGAAGCTTTCTTT
NA | NA | TRBJ1-4 | TRBV7-9 | CASSSIRGTNEKLFF | TGTGCCAGCAGCTCAATTCGGGGGACTAATGAAAAACTGTTTTTT
NA | NA | TRBJ2-7 | TRBV7-6 | CASSLVGAYEQYF | TGTGCCAGCAGCTTAGTCGGGGCCTACGAGCAGTACTTC
TRBD1 | NA | TRBJ2-2 | TRBV11-2 | CASSFPGRTGGTGELFF | TGTGCCAGCAGCTTCCCAGGGAGGACAGGGGGCACCGGGGAGCTGTTTTTT
TRBD2 | NA | TRBJ2-1 | TRBV7-2 | CASSPRSSGSLSEQFF | TGTGCCAGCAGCCCCCGGAGTAGCGGGAGTCTTAGTGAGCAGTTCTTC
TRBD2 | NA | TRBJ2-1 | TRBV7-3 | CASSAISGGANEQFF | TGTGCCAGCAGCGCAATTAGCGGGGGGGCCAATGAGCAGTTCTTC
NA | NA | TRBJ2-1 | TRBV21-1 | CASSKERGETSGRVSLVGYRQFF | TGTGCCAGCAGCAAAGAGAGGGGGGAGACTAGCGGGAGGGTCAGCCTGGTTGGGTATCGGCAGTTCTTC
TRBD1 | NA | TRBJ1-2 | TRBV28 | CASSPDRANYGYTF | TGTGCCAGCAGTCCCGACAGGGCTAACTATGGCTACACCTTC
TRBD2 | NA | TRBJ2-1 | TRBV6-6 | CASSSSGRINEQFF | TGTGCCAGCAGTTCTAGCGGGAGGATCAATGAGCAGTTCTTC
TRBD2 | once | TRBJ2-5 | TRBV7-2 | CASSWTSLETQYF | TGTGCCAGCAGCTGGACTAGTCTAGAGACCCAGTACTTC
NA | once | TRBJ1-5 | TRBV6-2/TRBV6-3 | CASSYPAGLSNQPQHF | TGTGCCAGCAGTTACCCGGCAGGGCTCAGCAATCAGCCCCAGCATTTT
NA | NA | TRBJ2-3 | TRBV5-4 | CASSLDWGVGTDTQYF | TGTGCCAGCAGCTTGGATTGGGGGGTGGGCACAGATACGCAGTATTTT
NA | once | TRBJ2-1 | TRBV27 | CASSLDRFGEQFF | TGTGCCAGCAGTCTCGACAGATTCGGTGAGCAGTTCTTC
TRBD1 | NA | TRBJ2-7 | TRBV5-1 | CASSPGTGTYEQYF | TGCGCCAGCAGCCCAGGGACAGGGACCTACGAGCAGTACTTC
TRBD1 | NA | TRBJ2-6 | TRBV4-1 | CASSQPTGQISGANVLTF | TGCGCCAGCAGCCAACCGACAGGGCAAATCTCTGGGGCCAACGTCCTGACTTTC
NA | NA | TRBJ2-7 | TRBV13 | CASSLQETKNYEQYF | TGTGCCAGCAGCCTACAGGAAACTAAAAACTACGAGCAGTACTTC
NA | NA | TRBJ2-5 | TRBV10-3 | CAISGLGDQETQYF | TGTGCCATCAGTGGATTAGGGGACCAAGAGACCCAGTACTTC
TRBD2 | NA | TRBJ2-3 | TRBV11-2 | CASRPTAGYTDTQYF | TGTGCCAGCAGACCTACAGCGGGGTACACAGATACGCAGTATTTT